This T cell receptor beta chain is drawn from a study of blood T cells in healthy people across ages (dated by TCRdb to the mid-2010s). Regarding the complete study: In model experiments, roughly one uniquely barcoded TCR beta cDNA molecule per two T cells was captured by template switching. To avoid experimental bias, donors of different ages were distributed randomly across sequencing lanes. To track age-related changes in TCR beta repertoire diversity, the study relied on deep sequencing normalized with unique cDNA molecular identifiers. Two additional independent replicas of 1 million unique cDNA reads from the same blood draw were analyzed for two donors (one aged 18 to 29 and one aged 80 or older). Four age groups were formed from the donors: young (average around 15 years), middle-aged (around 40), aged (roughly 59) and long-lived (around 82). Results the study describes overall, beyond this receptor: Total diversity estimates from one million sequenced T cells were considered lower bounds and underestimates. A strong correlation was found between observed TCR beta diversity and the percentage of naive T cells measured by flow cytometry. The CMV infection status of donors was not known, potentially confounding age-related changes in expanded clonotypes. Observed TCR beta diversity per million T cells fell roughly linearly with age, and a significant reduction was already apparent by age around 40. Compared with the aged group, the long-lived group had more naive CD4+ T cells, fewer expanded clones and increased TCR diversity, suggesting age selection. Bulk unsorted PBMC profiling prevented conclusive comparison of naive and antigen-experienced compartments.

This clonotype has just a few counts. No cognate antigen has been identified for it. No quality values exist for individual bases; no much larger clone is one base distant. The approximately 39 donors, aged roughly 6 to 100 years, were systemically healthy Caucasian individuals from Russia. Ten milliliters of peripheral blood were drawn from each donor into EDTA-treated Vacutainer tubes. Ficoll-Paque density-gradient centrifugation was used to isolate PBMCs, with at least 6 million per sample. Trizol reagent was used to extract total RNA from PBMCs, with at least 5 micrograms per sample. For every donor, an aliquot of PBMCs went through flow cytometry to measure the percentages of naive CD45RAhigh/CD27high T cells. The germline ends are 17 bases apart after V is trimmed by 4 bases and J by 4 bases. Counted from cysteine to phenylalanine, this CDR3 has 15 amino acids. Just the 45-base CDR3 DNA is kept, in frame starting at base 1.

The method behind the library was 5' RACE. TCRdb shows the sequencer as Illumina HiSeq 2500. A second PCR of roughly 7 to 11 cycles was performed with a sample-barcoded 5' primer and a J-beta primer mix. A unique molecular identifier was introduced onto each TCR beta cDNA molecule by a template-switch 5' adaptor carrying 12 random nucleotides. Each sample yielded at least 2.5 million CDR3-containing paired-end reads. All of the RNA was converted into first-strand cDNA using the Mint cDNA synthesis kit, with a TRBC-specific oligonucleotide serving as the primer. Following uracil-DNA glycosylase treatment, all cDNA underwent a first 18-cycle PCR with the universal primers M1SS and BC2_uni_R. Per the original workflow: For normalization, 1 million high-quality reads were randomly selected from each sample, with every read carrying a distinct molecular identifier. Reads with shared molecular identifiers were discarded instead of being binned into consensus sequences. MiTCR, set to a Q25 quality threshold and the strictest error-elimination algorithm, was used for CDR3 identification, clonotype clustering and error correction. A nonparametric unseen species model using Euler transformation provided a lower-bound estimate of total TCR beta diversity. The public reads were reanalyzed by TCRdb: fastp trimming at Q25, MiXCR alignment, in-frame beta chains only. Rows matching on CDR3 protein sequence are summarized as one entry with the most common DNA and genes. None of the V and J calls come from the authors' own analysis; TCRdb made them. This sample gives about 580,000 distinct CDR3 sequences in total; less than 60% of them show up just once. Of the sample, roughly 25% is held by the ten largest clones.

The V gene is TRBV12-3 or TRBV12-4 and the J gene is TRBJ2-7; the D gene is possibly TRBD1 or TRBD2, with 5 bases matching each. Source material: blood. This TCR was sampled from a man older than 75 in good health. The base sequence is TGTGCCAGCAGTTCGTTCGGGACGGGGATTTACGAGCAGTACTTC. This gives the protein CASSSFGTGIYEQYF.